This entry concerns a single TCR beta chain. The record originates from a study of blood T cell repertoires in COVID-19. In the study overall: Sites across the United States, Italy and Spain contributed samples from acute and convalescent COVID-19. Nucleic acid was either cDNA or gDNA, and it came from T cells, B-cell-depleted T cells, or PBMCs.

CDR3 length equals 15 residues. Germline V gene lookup returns CDR1 SGHRS and CDR2 YFSETQ. J lost 2 bases, V lost 8 bases, and 10 bases had no gene match. Recovered Cohort 3 donors showed two negative PCRs, clearance, or symptom resolution. Authors' data handling: Scientists estimated how many nucleated cells there were by amplifying reference gene primers. The table came from immunoSEQ multiplex PCR; TCRdb's copy has only in-frame clones and leaves some out. D and trimming come from the DNA, and the V and J calls and clone size come from that table. The table has about 480,000 clones, over 75% seen once.

The sample was PBMCs or T cells enriched from blood (not recorded which). This rearrangement joins TRBV5-1 to TRBJ2-5, with 9 bases matching TRBD2. This TCR came from a woman in her thirties or forties who had recovered from COVID-19. DNA of the CDR3: TGCGCCAGTAGCACCAGCGGGAGGAGGCAAGAGACCCAGTACTTC. Amino acids: CASSTSGRRQETQYF.